This T cell receptor (beta chain) was captured by sequencing in a study of early T cells in non-severe SARS-CoV-2 infection. General study points: VDJdb-based matching was biased toward anti-spike CD8 responses and missed private and CD4 specificities.

The ends lost 3 bases at V and 6 bases at J; junction bases unmatched: 12. The germline V gene has CDR1 ENHRY and CDR2 SYGVKD. The CDR3 is 16 residues long. This clonotype was counted ten times or more. What it binds is not known. Unique molecular identifier tags were affixed to discrete cDNA molecules. TCRdb fed the 5' RACE reads into MiXCR, producing one record per CDR3 protein. The sample consists of over 35,000 distinct CDR3 sequences, under 7.5% of them appearing once. Material: whole blood, obtained at baseline. This clonotype was sampled from an adult who was a healthcare worker with PCR-confirmed SARS-CoV-2 infection or an uninfected control (not recorded which). The rearrangement joins TRBV10-3 to TRBJ2-7; 9 bases are shared with TRBD1. The CDR3 loop is CAISDSLDRGTPEQYF. CDR3 DNA: TGTGCCATCAGTGACTCCCTGGACAGGGGCACTCCCGAGCAGTACTTC.